The 15 T cell receptor beta chains below were found in one sample sequenced in a study of blood T cell repertoires in COVID-19. The repertoire was sequenced with immunoSEQ multiplex PCR; TCRdb's copy has only in-frame clones and lacks some. The sample lists more than 65,000 clones, 65% to 90% occurring once. Sequencing was carried out using peripheral blood. The receptor set was obtained from a man in his thirties or forties with COVID-19, enrolled during active disease.

The chain is built from TRBV30 and TRBJ2-1; TRBD1 matches at 9 bases. Trimming removed 1 base from V and 10 bases from J; junction bases left unmatched: 8. The germline V gene has CDR1 GTSNPN and CDR2 SVGIG (reference sequence). The CDR3 has 14 amino acids. DNA of the CDR3: TGTGCCTGGAGTGGGGGGACAGGGACTGGAGAGCAGTTCTTC. It is translated as CAWSGGTGTGEQFF.

In this sample, this clone turned up once. The rearrangement links TRBV24-1 to TRBJ2-5; D is uncertain. From germline, CDR1 is KGHDR and CDR2 SFDVKD. The V gene lost 4 bases and the J gene lost 5 bases, with 16 bases spanning the gap. CDR3 size: 15 residues. The CDR3 is CATSESPAVGETQYF. In nucleotides, the CDR3 is TGTGCCACCAGTGAATCTCCGGCAGTCGGGGAGACCCAGTACTTC.

The V call is TRBV7-2, the J call TRBJ2-3; the D is unclear. Germline CDR1 reads SGHTA; CDR2 reads FQGNSA. Trimming stripped 2 bases from V and 5 bases from J, with 8 bases between. CDR3 length equals 13 residues. The CDR3 DNA reads TGTGCCAGCAGCTTATCCTCCTTAGATACGCAGTATTTT. This gives the protein CASSLSSLDTQYF.

This sequence joins TRBV6-2 or TRBV6-3 and TRBJ1-5; no clear D gene. CDR1 and CDR2 from the germline V gene are MNHEY and SVGEGT. The CDR3 has 16 residues. V lost 0 bases to trimming and J lost 2 bases, with 11 bases between them. The CDR3 sequence: CASSYSRRGGNQPQHF. The CDR3 DNA is TGTGCCAGCAGTTACTCGAGACGGGGAGGCAATCAGCCCCAGCATTTT.

The CDR3 reads CASSTIQGPSGNTIYF. The DNA of the CDR3 is TGCGCCAGCAGCACTATACAGGGGCCCAGTGGAAACACCATATATTTT. The chain has TRBV5-1 and TRBJ1-3, with 7 bases aligning to TRBD1. The V gene end was trimmed by 4 bases and the J gene end by 3 bases; junction bases not matched to a gene: 10. CDR1 is SGHRS, CDR2 YFSETQ, per germline. This CDR3 has 16 residues.

The chain's CDR3 is CASSPGVQTQYF. The CDR3 nucleotides are TGTGCCAGCAGTCCAGGGGTTCAGACCCAGTACTTC. The rearrangement links TRBV6-5 to TRBJ2-5; possible D gene TRBD1, 6 bases. This CDR3 is built from 12 residues. The V and J ends lost 5 bases and 6 bases respectively, with 10 bases between them. The germline CDR1 and CDR2 sequences are MNHEY and SVGAGI.

The V and J genes are TRBV5-6 and TRBJ2-2, with no clear D. Per germline, CDR1 SGHDT and CDR2 YYEEEE. The ends were cut back, 1 base at V and 5 bases at J, with 3 bases in the middle. The CDR3 runs 12 residues. The CDR3 DNA is TGTGCCAGCAGCTTGCCAACCGGGGAGCTGTTTTTT. Its protein is CASSLPTGELFF.

The chain carries TRBV5-4 and TRBJ1-4; D might be TRBD1 (5 bases). Trimming left V 0 bases short and J 3 bases short, with 9 bases between. CDR3 length equals 15 residues. CDR1 and CDR2 from the germline V gene are SGHNT and YYREEE (reference sequence). The CDR3 nucleotides read TGTGCCAGCAGCTTGGAAACAGGATCTAATGAAAAACTGTTTTTT. Its translation: CASSLETGSNEKLFF.

J is TRBJ2-1 and V is TRBV7-9; 8 bases align to TRBD2. Germline V gene lookup returns CDR1 SEHNR and CDR2 FQNEAQ (reference sequence). Trimming took 5 bases from V and 4 from J; bases not matched to a gene: 10. The CDR3 consists of 16 residues. The CDR3 sequence: CASSKSSGTSYNEQFF. The CDR3, as DNA: TGTGCCAGCAGCAAGTCATCCGGGACTAGTTACAATGAGCAGTTCTTC.

Comments on this clone: One end of the junction fails to match germline, which may point to a read error. The rearrangement joins TRBV5-1 to TRBJ1-6; the D gene is possibly TRBD1 (6 bases). This CDR3 region has 14 residues. In germline, CDR1 is SGHRS, CDR2 YFSETQ. In DNA form, the CDR3 reads TGCGCCAGCAGATTGGACAGAAGGAATTCACCCCTCCACTTT. Protein sequence: CASRLDRRNSPLHF.

The chain employs TRBV7-2 and TRBJ1-1; 7 nucleotides align to TRBD1. The junction had 4 bases not matched to a gene; V was cut back by 0 bases and J by 0 bases. The length of the CDR3 is 16 residues. CDR1 and CDR2 from the germline V gene are SGHTA and FQGNSA. Here the CDR3 reads CASSLAGQSMNTEAFF. The DNA of the CDR3 is TGTGCCAGCAGCTTAGCGGGACAGAGCATGAACACTGAAGCTTTCTTT. The whole variable domain, filled in from reference TRBV7-2 and TRBJ1-1, reads GAGVSQSPSNKVTEKGKDVELRCDPISGHTALYWYRQSLGQGLEFLIYFQGNSAPDKSGLPSDRFSAERTGGSVSTLTIQRTQQEDSAVYLCASSLAGQSMNTEAFFGQGTRLTVV.

This clone came up once. The V and J genes are TRBV6-2 or TRBV6-3 and TRBJ2-5; no firm D call. The CDR3 spans 13 residues. The ends were cut back, 2 bases at V and 5 bases at J, with 9 bases in the middle. Germline lookup yields CDR1 MNHEY and CDR2 SVGEGT. Written as DNA, the CDR3 is TGTGCCAGCAGTTACCTGGCCACGGAGACCCAGTACTTC. The encoded protein is CASSYLATETQYF.

The table lists this clone with a count of one. J is TRBJ2-3 and V is TRBV10-3, with D tentatively TRBD1 (6 bases). Germline CDR1 and CDR2: ENHRY and SYGVKD. The CDR3 has 16 residues. Trimming took off 3 bases at V and 2 bases at J, with 15 bases between the two ends. The CDR3 DNA sequence: TGTGCCATCAGTGAAGGCAGGGGAAGGGCCACAGATACGCAGTATTTT. Translation gives CAISEGRGRATDTQYF.

This sequence joins TRBV7-2 and TRBJ2-3; TRBD1 is a possible D gene (6 bases). Germline CDR1 is SGHTA and CDR2 is FQGNSA. This CDR3 is built from 15 residues. Trimming took 5 bases from V and 5 from J, leaving 17 bases between them. The CDR3 region has the DNA TGTGCCAGCAGCCCCCCCGGGACACGAGGAGATACGCAGTATTTT. Protein product: CASSPPGTRGDTQYF.

This chain uses TRBV19 with TRBJ2-1, with unresolved D. This CDR3 comprises 14 residues. Per germline, CDR1 LNHDA and CDR2 SQIVND (reference sequence). The V and J ends lost 4 bases and 4 bases respectively, with 11 bases between them. The CDR3 is CASSKTTRYNEQFF. CDR3 coding DNA: TGTGCCAGTAGTAAAACGACAAGATACAATGAGCAGTTCTTC.